This T cell receptor beta chain was found in a study of CD8 T cells in ankylosing spondylitis. Regarding the study as a whole: A subset of motif variants has previously been described in the synovial fluid and blood of reactive arthritis. Disease-associated clones were CD8+ and fairly uncommon in peripheral blood. Blood from ankylosing spondylitis patients appeared to carry a characteristic roughly 8-variant TCR beta motif.

TCRdb passed the 5' RACE reads through MiXCR, listing each CDR3 protein once. The sample consists of under 250,000 distinct CDR3 sequences, around 32% of them appearing once. This clonotype has a handful of counts. The antigen is not known. CDR1 and CDR2 from the germline V gene are DFQATT and SNEGSKA (reference sequence). The trim removed 7 bases at V and 3 bases at J, leaving 5 bases unmatched. This CDR3 is built from 13 residues. This chain joins TRBV20-1 and TRBJ2-3; TRBD1 matches 9 bases. The sequence was obtained from a male donor with ankylosing spondylitis or in good health (not recorded which). Sequencing used blood, either unsorted or a sorted T cell fraction (not recorded which). This CDR3 reads CSVAGQGTDTQYF. The DNA of the CDR3 is TGCAGTGTCGCGGGACAGGGTACAGATACGCAGTATTTT.